A selection of T cell receptor beta chains follows, all from one sample in a study of blood T cell repertoires in COVID-19. TCRdb's copy holds only in-frame clones and misses some; the assay was immunoSEQ multiplex PCR. Of about 390,000 clones listed, about 87% are singletons. The sample consisted of peripheral blood. Receptor source: a woman aged 55 to 70 with COVID-19, enrolled during active disease. Both conserved end residues are part of each CDR3. Fields, in order: V gene, D gene, clone size, J gene, CDR3 DNA, CDR3 protein. D genes are given only for firm matches. Some rows have no size entry. The others give once, few or many, or a class for an expanded clone.

V: TRBV6-5
D: TRBD1
size: few
J: TRBJ1-1
DNA: TGTGCCAGCAGTTCCCGGGGACAGATGAACACTGAAGCTTTCTTT
CDR3: CASSSRGQMNTEAFF

V: TRBV5-1
D: NA
size: NA
J: TRBJ1-5
DNA: TGCGCCAGCAGCCCCAGAGGGGGGGGGTCTGATCAGCCCCAGCATTTT
CDR3: CASSPRGGGSDQPQHF

V: TRBV4-1
D: TRBD2
size: NA
J: TRBJ2-3
DNA: TGCGCCAGCAGCCAAGGCGCTAGCGGGGTCACAGATACGCAGTATTTT
CDR3: CASSQGASGVTDTQYF

V: TRBV3-1/TRBV3-2
D: TRBD1
size: NA
J: TRBJ2-7
DNA: TGTGCCAGCAGCCCTTCTCGGACAGGGGGCCTCTACGAGCAGTACTTC
CDR3: CASSPSRTGGLYEQYF

V: TRBV7-2
D: TRBD1
size: NA
J: TRBJ1-2
DNA: TGTGCCAGCAGCTTAGCAGGGGGCGGCGGCTACACCTTC
CDR3: CASSLAGGGGYTF

V: TRBV7-2
D: NA
size: NA
J: TRBJ2-7
DNA: TGTGCCAGCAGCTTCTCACAATCTTTCGGACGGGGATCCTACGAGCAGTACTTC
CDR3: CASSFSQSFGRGSYEQYF

V: TRBV6-5
D: TRBD1
size: NA
J: TRBJ1-2
DNA: TGTGCCAGCAGTCTTGGGACAGGGGTCTCGTATGGCTACACCTTC
CDR3: CASSLGTGVSYGYTF

V: TRBV5-4
D: NA
size: NA
J: TRBJ1-1
DNA: TGTGCCAGCAGCACCCCGGGGGAGGGGGAAGCTTTCTTT
CDR3: CASSTPGEGEAFF

V: TRBV28
D: NA
size: NA
J: TRBJ1-3
DNA: TGTGCCAGCAGTTCTAGCTCTGGAAACACCATATATTTT
CDR3: CASSSSSGNTIYF

V: TRBV12-3/TRBV12-4
D: NA
size: NA
J: TRBJ1-1
DNA: TGTGCCAGCACCCCGAGGGAGGAGATCGGAGCTTTCTTT
CDR3: CASTPREEIGAFF

V: TRBV9
D: NA
size: NA
J: TRBJ1-2
DNA: TGTGCCAGCAGCGTAGCTACGGGATTTGGCTATGGCTACACCTTC
CDR3: CASSVATGFGYGYTF

V: TRBV5-6
D: TRBD1
size: few
J: TRBJ1-4
DNA: TGTGCCAGCAGCGTCCAAGGACAGGGGGGAAAACTGTTTTTT
CDR3: CASSVQGQGGKLFF

V: TRBV14
D: NA
size: once
J: TRBJ1-2
DNA: TGTGCCAGCAGCCCCGGGGGGTATGGCTACACCTTC
CDR3: CASSPGGYGYTF

V: TRBV21-1
D: NA
size: NA
J: TRBJ1-2
DNA: TGTGCCAGCAGCAGAGAGGGGGAGTATAACTATGGCTACACCTTC
CDR3: CASSREGEYNYGYTF

V: TRBV2
D: TRBD1
size: NA
J: TRBJ2-6
DNA: TGTGCCAGCAGGGGACAGCCCACTGACTCTGGGGCCAACGTCCTGACTTTC
CDR3: CASRGQPTDSGANVLTF

V: TRBV30
D: NA
size: NA
J: TRBJ2-2
DNA: TGTGCCTGGAGTAGGAGGGGCCAGCCCACCGGGGAGCTGTTTTTT
CDR3: CAWSRRGQPTGELFF

V: TRBV7-2
D: NA
size: NA
J: TRBJ1-2
DNA: TGTGCCAGCAGCTTGGGCAGGGGTCCTAACTATGGCTACACCTTC
CDR3: CASSLGRGPNYGYTF

V: TRBV18
D: TRBD1
size: NA
J: TRBJ2-3
DNA: TGTGCCAGCTCACCGATACAGGGGATTGAAGATACGCAGTATTTT
CDR3: CASSPIQGIEDTQYF

V: TRBV11-2
D: TRBD1
size: NA
J: TRBJ2-1
DNA: TGTGCCAGCAGCCCCCGACAGGGACCCTCCTACAATGAGCAGTTCTTC
CDR3: CASSPRQGPSYNEQFF

V: TRBV7-3
D: NA
size: NA
J: TRBJ2-7
DNA: TGTGCCAGCAGCCCATCGGCAGGGGTGGAAGAGCAGTACTTC
CDR3: CASSPSAGVEEQYF

V: TRBV4-1
D: NA
size: NA
J: TRBJ1-6
DNA: TGCGCCAGCAGCCAAGAATTTCGACTAAATAATTCACCCCTCCACTTT
CDR3: CASSQEFRLNNSPLHF

V: TRBV7-9
D: TRBD1
size: NA
J: TRBJ1-1
DNA: TGTGCCAGCCGCGGACAGGGGGCAGGGACTGAAGCTTTCTTT
CDR3: CASRGQGAGTEAFF

V: TRBV7-2
D: NA
size: NA
J: TRBJ1-1
DNA: TGTGCCAGCAGCTCTACCCCTGACAGAAACACTGAAGCTTTCTTT
CDR3: CASSSTPDRNTEAFF

V: TRBV6-5
D: TRBD1
size: NA
J: TRBJ2-7
DNA: TGTGCCAGCAGTTACTACGGACAGGGGGCGTACGAGCAGTACTTC
CDR3: CASSYYGQGAYEQYF

V: TRBV5-8
D: NA
size: NA
J: TRBJ1-1
DNA: TGTGCCAGCAGCTCAAACAGGAACACTGAAGCTTTCTTT
CDR3: CASSSNRNTEAFF

V: TRBV5-4
D: NA
size: NA
J: TRBJ1-1
DNA: TGTGCCAGCAGCTTACGTACGGGGTACACTGAAGCTTTCTTT
CDR3: CASSLRTGYTEAFF

V: TRBV3-1/TRBV3-2
D: NA
size: NA
J: TRBJ1-3
DNA: TGTGCCAGCAGCTCGTATTCCGGGACAACTGGAAACACCATATATTTT
CDR3: CASSSYSGTTGNTIYF

V: TRBV18
D: TRBD2
size: NA
J: TRBJ2-3
DNA: TGTGCCAGCTCACCCCGGACTAGCGGGAGGACAGATACGCAGTATTTT
CDR3: CASSPRTSGRTDTQYF

V: TRBV19
D: NA
size: NA
J: TRBJ1-1
DNA: TGTGCCAGTAGTCCGGGTATTCTGAACACTGAAGCTTTCTTT
CDR3: CASSPGILNTEAFF